This is a list of T cell receptor beta chains from one sample in a study of PD-L1 blockade in urothelial cancer. The protocol was immunoSEQ multiplex PCR, while the TCRdb copy is restricted to in-frame clones and leaves out a portion. The repertoire holds about 120,000 clones, roughly 89% seen once, with 1.5% to 2% in the top ten. This material consisted of PBMCs, taken around atezolizumab (anti-PD-L1) treatment. The receptors originated from a man in his sixties with urothelial cancer. Both conserved end residues are part of each CDR3. The D gene is left open where the match is weak. Where a row states a size, it is once, few, many or the class of an expanded clone; other rows omit it.

CDR3 length	D gene	clone size	J gene	V gene	CDR3 DNA	CDR3 protein
15	TRBD2	.	TRBJ2-7	TRBV7-6	TGTGCCAGCAGCCCTAGCGGGGGAACTTCCTACGAGCAGTACTTC	CASSPSGGTSYEQYF
17	TRBD2	.	TRBJ2-3	TRBV5-1	TGCGCCAGCAGCTTGAGGGCTAGCGGGGGGGTAACAGATACGCAGTATTTT	CASSLRASGGVTDTQYF
16	TRBD2	.	TRBJ2-2	TRBV7-2	TGTGCCAGCAGCCCCTACGGGGGGGCGGGAACCGGGGAGCTGTTTTTT	CASSPYGGAGTGELFF
15	TRBD1	.	TRBJ1-1	TRBV7-8	TGTGCCAGCAGCAGAGGACAGGTAGTGAACACTGAAGCTTTCTTT	CASSRGQVVNTEAFF
14	.	.	TRBJ2-1	TRBV2	TGTGCCAGCAGAGGTCCTAGAGGGTTCGATGAGCAGTTCTTC	CASRGPRGFDEQFF
16	TRBD1	few	TRBJ2-5	TRBV28	TGTGCCAGCAGATCCTTCGGACAGGGAGGCGGGGAGACCCAGTACTTC	CASRSFGQGGGETQYF
14	TRBD1	.	TRBJ2-1	TRBV12-5	TGTGCTAGTGGTTCCGGACAGGGGTCCAGTGAGCAGTTCTTC	CASGSGQGSSEQFF
14	TRBD1	.	TRBJ1-5	TRBV6-1	TGTGCCAGCAGTGACAGGGGGTACAATCAGCCCCAGCATTTT	CASSDRGYNQPQHF
12	.	.	TRBJ2-1	TRBV6-6	TGTGCCAGCAGCTTTAATACTAATGAGCAGTTCTTC	CASSFNTNEQFF
17	.	.	TRBJ1-5	TRBV18	TGTGCCAGCTCAACTTATCCCCTGGGCTATAGCAATCAGCCCCAGCATTTT	CASSTYPLGYSNQPQHF
20	TRBD1	.	TRBJ2-7	TRBV7-6	TGTGCCAGCAGCTTAGGGGCCGGGACAGGGAGGATCCCGTCCTACTACGAGCAGTACTTC	CASSLGAGTGRIPSYYEQYF
14	TRBD1	.	TRBJ2-2	TRBV4-1	TGCGCCAGCAGCCCGGACAGGGGAACCGGGGAGCTGTTTTTT	CASSPDRGTGELFF
16	TRBD2	.	TRBJ2-3	TRBV5-1	TGCGCCAGCAGCGGCGGACTAGCGGGAGCGGAAGATACGCAGTATTTT	CASSGGLAGAEDTQYF
15	TRBD1	.	TRBJ2-1	TRBV4-3	TGCGCCAGCAGCCACCCAGGGGGCGGGTACAATGAGCAGTTCTTC	CASSHPGGGYNEQFF
13	.	.	TRBJ2-1	TRBV21-1	TGTGCCAGGCGAGCGGGGATCTACAATGAGCAGTTCTTC	CARRAGIYNEQFF
12	.	.	TRBJ1-1	TRBV6-1	TGTGCCATCCGGGGGTCGTCGACAAAAGCTTTCTTT	CAIRGSSTKAFF
15	.	.	TRBJ1-1	TRBV11-3	TGTGCCAGCAGCTTACTCCGGAGCGGAGGGACTGAAGCTTTCTTT	CASSLLRSGGTEAFF
13	.	.	TRBJ2-7	TRBV18	TGTGCCAGCTCGTCCGAGAGCTCCTACGAGCAGTACTTC	CASSSESSYEQYF
14	.	.	TRBJ2-2	TRBV9	TGTGCCAGCAGCGTAGGTGGGGGCGTGGGGGAGCTGTTTTTT	CASSVGGGVGELFF
17	.	.	TRBJ2-7	TRBV4-2	TGTGCCAGCAGCCGCAACGAGTTGGGGCCCCGCTCCTACGAGCAGTACTTC	CASSRNELGPRSYEQYF
17	TRBD2	.	TRBJ2-5	TRBV15	TGTGCCACCAGCAGAGAAGGCACTAGCGGGAGGTGGGAGACCCAGTACTTC	CATSREGTSGRWETQYF
14	.	.	TRBJ2-3	TRBV4-3	TGCGCCAGCAGCCAAGATCGGACAGCGGATACGCAGTATTTT	CASSQDRTADTQYF
15	TRBD2	.	TRBJ2-7	TRBV4-3	TGCGCCAGCAGCTCCCGACTAGCGGGGGGAGGCGAGCAGTACTTC	CASSSRLAGGGEQYF
14	.	.	TRBJ2-5	TRBV28	TGTGCCAGCAGCCTTCAGGCCGGGGAGGAGACCCAGTACTTC	CASSLQAGEETQYF
16	TRBD2	.	TRBJ2-1	TRBV5-4	TGTGCCAGCAGCCTTTACCGGACTAGCGGCTACAATGAGCAGTTCTTC	CASSLYRTSGYNEQFF
15	TRBD1	.	TRBJ1-1	TRBV6-5	TGTGCCAGCAGTTCTCCGGGACAGAAGAACACTGAAGCTTTCTTT	CASSSPGQKNTEAFF
13	.	.	TRBJ2-7	TRBV5-4	TGTGCCAGCAGCTTTGGACAGCTCTACGAGCAGTACTTC	CASSFGQLYEQYF
13	TRBD2	.	TRBJ2-5	TRBV19	TGTGTCGCTGAGCGGGGGATCCAAGAGACCCAGTACTTC	CVAERGIQETQYF
14	TRBD1	few	TRBJ2-4	TRBV7-9	TGTGCCAGCAGCTGGCGACAGGGGGTGGACATTCAGTACTTC	CASSWRQGVDIQYF
15	.	.	TRBJ2-7	TRBV4-1	TGCGCCAGCAGCCAAGATCTGGCAGGGCTGCGCGAGCAGTACTTC	CASSQDLAGLREQYF
14	TRBD1	.	TRBJ1-5	TRBV6-6	TGTGCCAGCAGTTACAGGGGGCCGAATCAGCCCCAGCATTTT	CASSYRGPNQPQHF
14	.	.	TRBJ2-3	TRBV6-6	TGTGCCAGCAGTTCCCCCAGGGAGGCAGATACGCAGTATTTT	CASSSPREADTQYF
12	TRBD1	.	TRBJ1-1	TRBV6-5	TGTGCCAGCAGTTACTCACAGGGGGCCGCTTTCTTT	CASSYSQGAAFF
14	.	.	TRBJ2-1	TRBV28	TGTGCCAGCATTCATAGGGGGATTTACAATGAGCAGTTCTTC	CASIHRGIYNEQFF
15	TRBD1	.	TRBJ1-3	TRBV9	TGTGCCAGCAGCATGGGACAGGTGAACGGAAACACCATATATTTT	CASSMGQVNGNTIYF
14	TRBD1	.	TRBJ2-1	TRBV10-1	TGCGCCAGCAGACGGGACAGGGTTGCAAATGAGCAGTTCTTC	CASRRDRVANEQFF
16	.	.	TRBJ1-4	TRBV30	TGTGCCTGGACCCGGGCCGAAGGGGGTGTTCGGGAAAAACTGTTTTTT	CAWTRAEGGVREKLFF
16	TRBD2	.	TRBJ2-1	TRBV18	TGTGCCAGCTCCGCCGAAGCGGGAGGGCCCTACAATGAGCAGTTCTTC	CASSAEAGGPYNEQFF
15	.	.	TRBJ2-1	TRBV7-8	TGTGCCAGCAGCACCAGGACAGCTTCCTACAATGAGCAGTTCTTC	CASSTRTASYNEQFF
18	TRBD2	once	TRBJ2-1	TRBV7-3	TGTGCCAGCAGCCCCAAGGTAGCTAGCGGGGGCGAAGGGAATGAGCAGTTCTTC	CASSPKVASGGEGNEQFF